The 18 T cell receptor beta chains reported below all come from one sample, sequenced in a study of blood T cell repertoires in COVID-19. TCRdb's table, derived via immunoSEQ multiplex PCR, lists solely in-frame clones and lacks some. This sample carries about 200,000 clones, 75% to 95% of them seen once, and the ten largest clones take 0.5% to 0.65%. Sequencing was carried out using peripheral blood. The receptor set was obtained from a man in his forties or fifties with acute or convalescent COVID-19.

V and J are TRBV6-4 and TRBJ1-1; perhaps TRBD1 as D (5 bases). V shed 6 bases and J shed 1 base, with 9 bases lying between them. CDR1 and CDR2 (germline): MRHNA, SNTAGT. CDR3 length: 13 residues. The CDR3 DNA is TGTGCCAGCAGACTACAGGAGAACACTGAAGCTTTCTTT. It translates to CASRLQENTEAFF.

The table lists this clone with a count of one. The V and J genes are TRBV12-3 or TRBV12-4 and TRBJ2-7; 9 nucleotides match TRBD2. V lost 8 bases and J lost 6; bases outside the gene matches: 8. There are 13 residues in the CDR3. The CDR3 bases are TGTGCCAGCGCTGGACTAGCGATATTCGAGCAGTACTTC. It specifies CASAGLAIFEQYF.

This chain links TRBV7-3 with TRBJ2-3; tentatively, D is TRBD2 (5 bases). The V gene's germline CDR1 is SGHTA and CDR2 FQGTGA. The CDR3 extends over 13 amino acids. Trimming pared 5 bases from V and 2 bases from J, leaving 8 bases between. This CDR3 is CASSTTNTDTQYF. The CDR3 region has the DNA TGTGCCAGCAGCACGACTAACACAGATACGCAGTATTTT. The full variable domain, its missing parts supplied by reference TRBV7-3 and TRBJ2-3, is GAGVSQTPSNKVTEKGKYVELRCDPISGHTALYWYRQSLGQGPEFLIYFQGTGAADDSGLPNDRFFAVRPEGSVSTLKIQRTERGDSAVYLCASSTTNTDTQYFGPGTRLTVL.

This rearrangement joins TRBV7-2 to TRBJ1-2; D is undetermined. Trimming took 3 bases from V and 3 from J, leaving 8 bases between them. The CDR3 consists of 13 residues. CDR1 and CDR2 (germline): SGHTA, FQGNSA. The CDR3 is CASSFGLDYGYTF. CDR3 coding DNA: TGTGCCAGCAGCTTCGGCCTAGACTATGGCTACACCTTC.

The chain employs TRBV15 and TRBJ1-1, with 9 bases that match TRBD1. The CDR3 length is 15 residues. CDR1 and CDR2 from the germline V gene are LNHNV and YYDKDF (reference sequence). Trimming took 2 bases from V and 5 from J; bases not matched to a gene: 6. CDR3 residues: CATSRRTGVETEAFF. CDR3 bases: TGTGCCACCAGCAGAAGGACAGGGGTAGAAACTGAAGCTTTCTTT.

V is TRBV2 and J is TRBJ2-4; D is undetermined. This CDR3 has 16 amino acids. Germline CDR1 and CDR2: SNHLY and FYNNEI. The V end was cut by 7 bases, the J end by 0 bases, with 16 bases between. The CDR3 loop reads CASKYSEILAKNIQYF. CDR3 in DNA: TGTGCCAGCAAATATTCGGAGATCCTAGCCAAAAACATTCAGTACTTC.

J is TRBJ1-6 and V is TRBV15; unclear D gene. V lost 5 bases and J 9 bases, leaving 14 bases between the germline ends. The CDR3 totals 14 residues. The germline gives CDR1 LNHNV, CDR2 YYDKDF (reference sequence). CDR3: CATSRITGGSPLHF. DNA of the CDR3: TGTGCCACCAGCCGAATTACGGGTGGTTCACCCCTCCACTTT.

V usage is TRBV14 and J usage is TRBJ2-3, with 9 bases lining up with TRBD1. Germline assignment: CDR1 SGHDN and CDR2 FVKESK. This CDR3 spans 15 amino acids. V shed 3 bases and J 7 bases; nucleotides not matched to a gene: 8. In DNA form, the CDR3 reads TGTGCCAGCAGCCAGCCCGGGACAGGGTCGAATACGCAGTATTTT. It specifies CASSQPGTGSNTQYF.

The V and J genes are TRBV10-3 and TRBJ1-5; TRBD1 agrees at 7 bases. The V gene end was trimmed by 8 bases and the J gene end by 5 bases; junction bases not matched to a gene: 9. The CDR3 has 14 residues. Looked up from germline, CDR1 is ENHRY and CDR2 is SYGVKD. CDR3 in amino acids: CAIVWNRGDQPQHF. The DNA of the CDR3 is TGTGCCATCGTTTGGAACAGGGGAGATCAGCCCCAGCATTTT.

This clone came up a few times. The rearrangement links TRBV7-9 to TRBJ1-1, with D possibly being TRBD1 (5 bases). The CDR3 totals 12 residues. V was clipped by 5 bases and J by 4 bases, with 8 bases between them. Germline CDR1 is SEHNR and CDR2 is FQNEAQ (reference sequence). CDR3 in amino acids: CASSLTGTEAFF. The CDR3 bases are TGTGCCAGCAGCCTCACAGGCACTGAAGCTTTCTTT. The full variable domain, in which reference TRBV7-9 and TRBJ1-1 provide the parts outside the CDR3, is DTGVSQNPRHKITKRGQNVTFRCDPISEHNRLYWYRQTLGQGPEFLTYFQNEAQLEKSRLLSDRFSAERPKGSFSTLEIQRTEQGDSAMYLCASSLTGTEAFFGQGTRLTVV.

CDR3 region: CASSQGWTGYSPLHF. The CDR3 bases are TGTGCCAGCAGCCAAGGATGGACAGGTTACTCACCCCTCCACTTT. The chain couples TRBV3-1 (or the pseudogene TRBV3-2) to TRBJ1-6; 7 nucleotides align to TRBD1. The CDR3 totals 15 residues. Looked up from germline, CDR1 is LGHDT and CDR2 is YNNKEL (reference sequence). With V trimmed by 1 base and J by 10 bases, 7 bases remained unmatched.

Notes on this clone: An end of the junction does not agree with germline; a read error may underlie this. The chain employs TRBV14 and TRBJ2-3; TRBD2 matches at 9 bases. The CDR3 runs 13 residues. The germline gives CDR1 SGHDN, CDR2 FVKESK. CDR3 protein: CASSQELAGFRDF. CDR3 sequence (DNA): TGTGCCAGCAGCCAAGAACTAGCGGGTTTCCGCGATTTT. The variable domain in full, with the rest retrieved from reference TRBV14 and TRBJ2-3, is EAGVTQFPSHSVIEKGQTVTLRCDPISGHDNLYWYRRVMGKEIKFLLHFVKESKQDESGMPNNRFLAERTGGTYSTLKVQPAELEDSGVYFCASSQELAGFRDFGPGTRLTVL.

The chain recombines TRBV7-2 with TRBJ2-1; the match to TRBD2 covers 16 bases. After removal of 0 bases from V and 8 bases from J, the junction contained 7 bases not matched to a gene. This CDR3 has 18 amino acids. CDR1 and CDR2 (germline): SGHTA, FQGNSA. The CDR3 reads CASSLASGTSGGVDEQFF. CDR3 sequence (DNA): TGTGCCAGCAGCTTAGCGTCCGGGACTAGCGGGGGGGTTGATGAGCAGTTCTTC.

V is TRBV28 and J is TRBJ2-7; maybe TRBD1 (6 bases). The V end was cut by 7 bases, the J end by 2 bases, with 12 bases between. The CDR3 consists of 13 residues. In germline, CDR1 is MDHEN, CDR2 SYDVKM. For the CDR3, the DNA is TGTGCCAGCAACCAGGGGTTTCCCTACGAGCAGTACTTC. This translates into CASNQGFPYEQYF.

The chain joins TRBV7-2 to TRBJ2-4; 10 nucleotides line up with TRBD2. The V and J ends lost 3 bases and 1 base, in that order; junction bases with no gene match: 0. Per the germline V gene, CDR1 is SGHTA and CDR2 is FQGNSA. This CDR3 comprises 15 residues. The CDR3 region has the DNA TGTGCCAGCAGCTTTAGCGGGGGGGCCAAAAACATTCAGTACTTC. As protein: CASSFSGGAKNIQYF.

The chain joins TRBV6-5 to TRBJ1-6; TRBD1 is a possible D gene (5 bases). Germline CDR1 is MNHEY and CDR2 is SVGAGI. Between the trimmed V and J ends, which lost 4 bases and 8 bases, there was a span of 15 bases. The CDR3 is 15 residues long. CDR3 residues: CASSLLAGSYSPLHF. In DNA form, the CDR3 reads TGTGCCAGCAGTTTATTGGCAGGGTCGTATTCACCCCTCCACTTT.

This chain joins TRBV18 and TRBJ1-6, with 10 bases identical to TRBD1. J was trimmed by 8 bases and V by 5 bases; bases with no gene match: 3. The V gene's germline CDR1 is KGHSH and CDR2 LQKENI. This CDR3 region has 14 residues. CDR3 sequence reads: CASSAGTGDSPLHF. For the CDR3, the DNA is TGTGCCAGCTCAGCCGGGACAGGGGATTCACCCCTCCACTTT.

CDR3 DNA sequence: TGTGCCAGCAGCCCACGGGGACAAGGCGTTTGGGGCTACACCTTC. Its translation is CASSPRGQGVWGYTF. The chain carries TRBV5-8 and TRBJ1-2, with TRBD1 as a possible D gene (6 bases). The CDR3 loop spans 15 amino acids. V was cut by 4 bases and J by 8 bases, with 21 bases left in between. Germline loops: CDR1 SGHTS, CDR2 YDEGEE.